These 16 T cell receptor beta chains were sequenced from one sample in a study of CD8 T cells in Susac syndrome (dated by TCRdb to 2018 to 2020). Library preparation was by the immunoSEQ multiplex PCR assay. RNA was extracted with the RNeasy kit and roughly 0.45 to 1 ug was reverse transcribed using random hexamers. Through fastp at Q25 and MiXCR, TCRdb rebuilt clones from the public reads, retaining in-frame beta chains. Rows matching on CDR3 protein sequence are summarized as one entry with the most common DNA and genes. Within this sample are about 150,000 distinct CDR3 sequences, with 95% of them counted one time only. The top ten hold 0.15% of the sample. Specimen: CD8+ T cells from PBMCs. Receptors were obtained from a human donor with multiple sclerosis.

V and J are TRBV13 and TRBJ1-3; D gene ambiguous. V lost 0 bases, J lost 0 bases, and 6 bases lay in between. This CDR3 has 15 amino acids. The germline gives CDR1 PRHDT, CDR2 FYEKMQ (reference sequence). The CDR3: CASSLGRSSGNTIYF. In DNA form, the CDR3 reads TGTGCCAGCAGCTTAGGCCGCAGCTCTGGAAACACCATATATTTT.

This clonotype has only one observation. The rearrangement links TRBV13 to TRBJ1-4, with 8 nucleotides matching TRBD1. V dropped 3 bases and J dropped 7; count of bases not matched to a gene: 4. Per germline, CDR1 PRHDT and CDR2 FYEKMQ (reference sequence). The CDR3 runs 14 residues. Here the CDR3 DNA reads TGTGCCAGCAGCTTCCGGGACAGGACTGAAAAACTGTTTTTT. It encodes CASSFRDRTEKLFF. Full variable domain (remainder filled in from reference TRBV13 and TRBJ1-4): AAGVIQSPRHLIKEKRETATLKCYPIPRHDTVYWYQQGPGQDPQFLISFYEKMQSDKGSIPDRFSAQQFSDYHSELNMSSLELGDSALYFCASSFRDRTEKLFFGSGTQLSVL.

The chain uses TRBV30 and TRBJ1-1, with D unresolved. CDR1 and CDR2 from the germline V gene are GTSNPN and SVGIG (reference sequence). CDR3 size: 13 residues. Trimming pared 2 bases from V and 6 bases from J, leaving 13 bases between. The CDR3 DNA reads TGTGCCTGGAGTCCAACCCGCGGGGCTGAAGCTTTCTTT. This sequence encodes CAWSPTRGAEAFF. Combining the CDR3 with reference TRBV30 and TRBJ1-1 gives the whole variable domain SQTIHQWPATLVQPVGSPLSLECTVEGTSNPNLYWYRQAAGRGLQLLFYSVGIGQISSEVPQNLSASRPQDRQFILSSKKLLLSDSGFYLCAWSPTRGAEAFFGQGTRLTVV.

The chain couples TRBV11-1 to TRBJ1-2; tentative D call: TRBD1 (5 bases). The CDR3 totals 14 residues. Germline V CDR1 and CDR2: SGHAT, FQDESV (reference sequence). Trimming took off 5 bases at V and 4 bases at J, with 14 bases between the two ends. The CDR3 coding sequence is TGTGCCAGCAGCCCCCGGGGAGGGGTCTATGGCTACACCTTC. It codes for CASSPRGGVYGYTF.

CDR3 DNA sequence: TGTGCCAGCAGCCCCTCGGGGGTGAACACTGAAGCTTTCTTT. Its translation: CASSPSGVNTEAFF. The V gene is TRBV3-1, the J gene TRBJ1-1, with D maybe TRBD1 (5 bases). Germline lookup yields CDR1 LGHDT and CDR2 YNNKEL (reference sequence). The CDR3 is 14 amino acids. Trimming took off 4 bases at V and 0 bases at J, with 9 bases between the two ends.

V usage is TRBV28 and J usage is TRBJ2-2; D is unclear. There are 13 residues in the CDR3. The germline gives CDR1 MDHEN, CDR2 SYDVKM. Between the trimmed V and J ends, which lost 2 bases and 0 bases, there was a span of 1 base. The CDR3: CASSLPNTGELFF. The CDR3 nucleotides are TGTGCCAGCAGTTTACCGAACACCGGGGAGCTGTTTTTT.

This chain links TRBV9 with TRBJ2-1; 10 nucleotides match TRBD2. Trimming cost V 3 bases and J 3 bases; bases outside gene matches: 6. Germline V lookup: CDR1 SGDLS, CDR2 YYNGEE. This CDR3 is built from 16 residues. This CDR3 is CASSASGGPNYNEQFF. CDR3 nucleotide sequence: TGTGCCAGCAGCGCTAGCGGGGGCCCAAACTACAATGAGCAGTTCTTC.

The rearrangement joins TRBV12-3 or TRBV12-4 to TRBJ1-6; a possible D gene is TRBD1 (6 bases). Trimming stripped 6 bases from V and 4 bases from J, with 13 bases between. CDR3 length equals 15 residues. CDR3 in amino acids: CASRPDSSYNSPLHF. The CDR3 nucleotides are TGTGCCAGCAGACCGGACAGCTCTTATAATTCACCCCTCCACTTT.

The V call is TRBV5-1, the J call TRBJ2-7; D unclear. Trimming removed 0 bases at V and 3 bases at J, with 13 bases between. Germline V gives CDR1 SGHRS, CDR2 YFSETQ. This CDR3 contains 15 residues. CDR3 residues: CASSLGSSWDYEQYF. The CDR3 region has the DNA TGCGCCAGCAGCTTGGGGAGTTCTTGGGACTACGAGCAGTACTTC.

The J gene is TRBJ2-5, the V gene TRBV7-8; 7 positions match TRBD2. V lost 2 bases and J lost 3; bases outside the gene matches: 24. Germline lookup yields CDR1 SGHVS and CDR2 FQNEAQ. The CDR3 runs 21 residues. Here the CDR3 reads CASSLHPQGPWGLAAEETQYF. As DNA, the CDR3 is TGTGCCAGCAGCTTACACCCCCAGGGACCTTGGGGTCTAGCGGCCGAAGAGACCCAGTACTTC.

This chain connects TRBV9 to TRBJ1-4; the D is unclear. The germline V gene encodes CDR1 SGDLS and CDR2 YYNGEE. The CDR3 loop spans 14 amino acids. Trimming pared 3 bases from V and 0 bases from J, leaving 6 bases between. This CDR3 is CASSDDTTNEKLFF. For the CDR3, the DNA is TGTGCCAGCAGCGACGATACAACTAATGAAAAACTGTTTTTT.

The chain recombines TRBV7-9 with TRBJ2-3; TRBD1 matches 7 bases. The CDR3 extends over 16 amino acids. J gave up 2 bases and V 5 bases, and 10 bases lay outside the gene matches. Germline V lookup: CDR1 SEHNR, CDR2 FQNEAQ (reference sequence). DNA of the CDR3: TGTGCCAGCAGCACCCGACAGGGACCAATCACAGATACGCAGTATTTT. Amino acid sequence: CASSTRQGPITDTQYF.

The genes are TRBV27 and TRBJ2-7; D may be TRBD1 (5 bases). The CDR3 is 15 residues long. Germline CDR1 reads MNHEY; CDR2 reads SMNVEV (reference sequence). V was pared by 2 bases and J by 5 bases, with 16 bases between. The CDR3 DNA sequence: TGTGCCAGCAGTTTAATGGGGCCCCTACGACACGAGCAGTACTTC. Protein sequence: CASSLMGPLRHEQYF.

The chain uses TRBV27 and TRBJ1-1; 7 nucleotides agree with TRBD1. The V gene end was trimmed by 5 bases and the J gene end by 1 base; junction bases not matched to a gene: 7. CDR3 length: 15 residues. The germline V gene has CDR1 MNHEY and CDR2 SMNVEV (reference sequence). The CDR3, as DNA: TGTGCCAGCAGTAAGTCCCGGGACAGGAACACTGAAGCTTTCTTT. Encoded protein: CASSKSRDRNTEAFF.

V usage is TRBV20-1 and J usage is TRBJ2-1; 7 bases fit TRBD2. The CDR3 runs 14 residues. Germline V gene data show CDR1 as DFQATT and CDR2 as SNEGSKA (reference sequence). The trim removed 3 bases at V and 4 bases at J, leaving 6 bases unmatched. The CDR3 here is CSARDLGGYNEQFF. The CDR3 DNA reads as TGCAGTGCTAGGGACTTGGGGGGGTACAATGAGCAGTTCTTC.

CDR3 in amino acids: CASKRGSSTDTQYF. The CDR3 bases are TGTGCCAGCAAGCGGGGGAGTAGCACAGATACGCAGTATTTT. This chain joins TRBV4-2 and TRBJ2-3; 8 positions agree with TRBD2. Germline CDR1 and CDR2: LGHNA and YNFKEQ. V shed 7 bases, J shed 0 bases, and the junction held 3 bases outside the gene matches. The length of the CDR3 is 14 residues.